Presented here are 23 T cell receptor beta chains from one specimen sequenced in a study of patients and donors after allogeneic stem cell transplantation. From the RT-PCR reads, TCRdb called clonotypes with MiXCR, one entry per CDR3 protein. Of approximately 200,000 distinct CDR3 sequences listed, 35% to 45% are singletons. What was sequenced was blood, either unsorted or a sorted T cell fraction (not recorded which). These receptors all stem from a human donor who was either an allogeneic HSCT recipient or a stem cell or donor lymphocyte infusion donor (not recorded which). It is not recorded whose cells these are; they may come from a transplant donor.

In this sample, this clonotype turned up a few times. The CDR3 sequence: CASRGLVLTDTQYF. The CDR3 DNA sequence: TGTGCCAGCAGGGGTCTGGTCCTCACAGATACGCAGTATTTT. The chain employs TRBV12-3 or TRBV12-4 and TRBJ2-3; D not resolved. Trimming pared 6 bases from V and 2 bases from J, leaving 12 bases between. CDR3 length: 14 residues.

This clonotype was detected many times. J is TRBJ2-5 and V is TRBV28, with D unclear. The CDR3 spans 11 residues. Trimming stripped 7 bases from V and 1 base from J, with 4 bases between. The V gene's germline CDR1 is MDHEN and CDR2 SYDVKM. CDR3 nucleotide sequence: TGTGCCAGCACTAGCCAAGAGACCCAGTACTTC. It is translated as CASTSQETQYF. Full variable domain (remainder filled in from reference TRBV28 and TRBJ2-5): DVKVTQSSRYLVKRTGEKVFLECVQDMDHENMFWYRQDPGLGLRLIYFSYDVKMKEKGDIPEGYSVSREKKERFSLILESASTNQTSMYLCASTSQETQYFGPGTRLLVL.

This chain connects TRBV7-3 to TRBJ2-3; D unresolved. With 1 base removed from V and 0 bases from J, the gap between germline ends came to 11 bases. Per the germline V gene, CDR1 is SGHTA and CDR2 is FQGTGA. This CDR3 contains 16 residues. The CDR3 loop reads CASSLIPSRSTDTQYF. The CDR3, as DNA: TGTGCCAGCAGCTTAATCCCATCTAGGAGCACAGATACGCAGTATTTT.

In regard to this clonotype: Without the conserved terminal phenylalanine or tryptophan, this CDR3 likely stems from a read error. The gene calls are TRBV11-2 and TRBJ1-2; no firm D call. Trimming left V 3 bases short and J 2 bases short, with 10 bases between. The CDR3 spans 14 residues. CDR1 SGHAT and CDR2 FQNNGV come from the germline V gene. CDR3 in DNA: TGTGCCAGCAGCTTCGGAGGGAAGAACTATGGCTACACCTAC. Translated: CASSFGGKNYGYTY.

This sequence joins TRBV7-9 and TRBJ2-6; D remains unclear. Germline V gene data show CDR1 as SEHNR and CDR2 as FQNEAQ (reference sequence). The ends were cut back, 5 bases at V and 2 bases at J, with 10 bases in the middle. This CDR3 comprises 15 residues. CDR3 residues: CASSLGTAGANVLTF. CDR3 coding DNA: TGTGCCAGCAGCCTCGGAACTGCTGGGGCCAACGTCCTGACTTTC.

The rearrangement links TRBV12-3 or TRBV12-4 to TRBJ1-1, with no clear D. With 3 bases removed from V and 5 bases from J, the gap between germline ends came to 7 bases. The CDR3 covers 12 residues. As DNA, the CDR3 is TGTGCCAGCAGTTTTAGAACAACTGAAGCTTTCTTT. This encodes CASSFRTTEAFF.

This chain joins TRBV20-1 and TRBJ2-2; 10 positions match TRBD2. V lost 2 bases to trimming and J lost 6 bases; unmatched junction nucleotides: 9. Looked up from germline, CDR1 is DFQATT and CDR2 is SNEGSKA (reference sequence). CDR3 length: 16 amino acids. The CDR3 here is CSARPIAGGPPGELFF. Written as DNA, the CDR3 is TGCAGTGCTAGACCCATAGCGGGGGGTCCGCCCGGGGAGCTGTTTTTT.

This chain connects TRBV18 to TRBJ1-1; TRBD1 aligns across 7 bases. Germline CDR1 is KGHSH and CDR2 is LQKENI. Trimming at V came to 5 bases and at J to 7 bases, leaving 10 bases not matched to a gene. CDR3 length: 14 residues. CDR3 sequence reads: CASSSGQATLEAFF. The CDR3, as DNA: TGTGCCAGCTCATCCGGACAGGCGACCCTTGAAGCTTTCTTT.

The CDR3 protein is CSADRRLQQFF. In DNA form, the CDR3 reads TGCAGTGCGGACCGACGCCTACAGCAGTTCTTC. The chain is built from TRBV20-1 and TRBJ2-1; D is undetermined. V was cut by 6 bases and J by 11 bases, with 14 bases left in between. The germline CDR1 and CDR2 sequences are DFQATT and SNEGSKA (reference sequence). The length of the CDR3 is 11 residues.

In its sample, this clonotype was seen a few times. The chain carries TRBV15 and TRBJ1-1; D remains unclear. The germline V and J ends were trimmed by 1 base and 0 bases, with 6 bases remaining between them. The CDR3 consists of 14 residues. From germline, CDR1 is LNHNV and CDR2 YYDKDF (reference sequence). In DNA, the CDR3 is TGTGCCACCAGCAGAGCTGTTATGAACACTGAAGCTTTCTTT. As protein: CATSRAVMNTEAFF. The full variable domain, in which reference TRBV15 and TRBJ1-1 provide the parts outside the CDR3, is DAMVIQNPRYQVTQFGKPVTLSCSQTLNHNVMYWYQQKSSQAPKLLFHYYDKDFNNEADTPDNFQSRRPNTSFCFLDIRSPGLGDTAMYLCATSRAVMNTEAFFGQGTRLTVV.

The chain combines TRBV4-1 with TRBJ1-3, with TRBD1 as a possible D gene (6 bases). The CDR3 runs to 15 residues. Germline V lookup: CDR1 MGHRA, CDR2 YSYEKL. V was clipped by 4 bases and J by 0 bases, with 10 bases between them. CDR3 sequence reads: CASSPGQNSGNTIYF. The CDR3 bases are TGCGCCAGCAGCCCCGGACAGAACTCTGGAAACACCATATATTTT.

This clonotype has just a few counts. V is TRBV6-5 and J is TRBJ1-3; TRBD1 matches at 8 bases. From germline, CDR1 is MNHEY and CDR2 SVGAGI. With 7 bases clipped from V and 2 bases from J, the junction kept 4 bases outside the gene matches. The length of the CDR3 is 14 residues. The CDR3 nucleotides read TGTGCCAGCACCATGGGACAGGCTGGAAACACCATATATTTT. As protein: CASTMGQAGNTIYF.

The chain is built from TRBV7-8 and TRBJ1-5; 7 bases align to TRBD1. Germline CDR1 SGHVS, CDR2 FQNEAQ. The CDR3 contains 13 residues. The junction had 4 bases not matched to a gene; V was cut back by 6 bases and J by 5 bases. The CDR3 bases are TGTGCCAGCAGGACAGGGTACCATCAGCCCCAGCATTTT. Encoded protein: CASRTGYHQPQHF.

This chain joins TRBV6-6 and TRBJ1-1; 11 bases are shared with TRBD1. The J segment lost 6 bases and the V segment lost 2 bases, leaving 2 bases of the junction unmatched. Germline CDR1 MNHNY, CDR2 SVGAGI (reference sequence). The CDR3 is made up of 14 amino acids. CDR3 residues: CASSYGTGGAEAFF. The DNA of the CDR3 is TGTGCCAGCAGTTACGGGACAGGGGGAGCTGAAGCTTTCTTT.

As DNA, the CDR3 is TGCGCCAGCAGGATGGGACTAGGGGGAGGAAACATTCAGTACTTC. It is translated as CASRMGLGGGNIQYF. The rearrangement links TRBV5-1 to TRBJ2-4; 8 bases are a match to TRBD2. CDR1 is SGHRS and CDR2 is YFSETQ in the germline V gene. The trim removed 5 bases at V and 6 bases at J, leaving 10 bases unmatched. CDR3 length: 15 residues.

The chain links TRBV3-1 to TRBJ2-1, with TRBD2 matching over 7 bases. The germline V gene encodes CDR1 LGHDT and CDR2 YNNKEL (reference sequence). Trimming took 0 bases from V and 8 from J; bases not matched to a gene: 7. This CDR3 has 15 amino acids. The CDR3 is CASSQDLAAGDEQFF. As DNA, the CDR3 is TGTGCCAGCAGCCAAGATCTAGCGGCTGGGGATGAGCAGTTCTTC.

The chain joins TRBV28 to TRBJ1-1; D is perhaps TRBD1 (5 bases). Trimming pared 3 bases from V and 10 bases from J, leaving 9 bases between. The CDR3 is made up of 11 amino acids. CDR1 MDHEN and CDR2 SYDVKM come from the germline V gene. This CDR3 is CASSFGARAFF. The CDR3 coding sequence is TGTGCCAGCAGTTTCGGGGCGCGAGCTTTCTTT.

Here the CDR3 reads CASSPGVPNSPLHF. Written as DNA, the CDR3 is TGTGCCAGCAGCCCCGGCGTCCCGAATTCACCCCTCCACTTT. The J gene is TRBJ1-6, the V gene TRBV7-9; D is undetermined. Trimming removed 5 bases at V and 7 bases at J, with 12 bases between. The CDR3 is 14 residues long. The germline gives CDR1 SEHNR, CDR2 FQNEAQ (reference sequence).

This clonotype was detected a few times. V gene TRBV30 combines with J gene TRBJ1-1; TRBD1 agrees at 8 bases. This CDR3 spans 15 amino acids. Germline V gene sequence: CDR1 GTSNPN, CDR2 SVGIG (reference sequence). The ends lost 3 bases at V and 5 bases at J; junction bases unmatched: 11. In DNA, the CDR3 is TGTGCCTGGAGGCTGGCAGGGGGCGCGTGGACTGAAGCTTTCTTT. Translating gives CAWRLAGGAWTEAFF. Variable domain in full (rest from reference TRBV30 and TRBJ1-1): SQTIHQWPATLVQPVGSPLSLECTVEGTSNPNLYWYRQAAGRGLQLLFYSVGIGQISSEVPQNLSASRPQDRQFILSSKKLLLSDSGFYLCAWRLAGGAWTEAFFGQGTRLTVV.

This sequence joins TRBV9 and TRBJ1-1; no reliable D call. This CDR3 contains 12 residues. The germline gives CDR1 SGDLS, CDR2 YYNGEE. Trimming removed 4 bases at V and 8 bases at J, with 12 bases between. The CDR3 region has the DNA TGTGCCAGCAGCTCCCAAGGACGGGAAGCTTTCTTT. Amino acid sequence: CASSSQGREAFF.

The chain employs TRBV5-6 and TRBJ2-2; TRBD2 agrees at 12 bases. Germline CDR1 is SGHDT and CDR2 is YYEEEE. CDR3 size: 17 residues. V gave up 2 bases and J gave up 4 bases; unmatched junction bases: 6. The CDR3 DNA follows: TGTGCCAGCAGCTTCACACCACTAGCGGGAGGCACCGGGGAGCTGTTTTTT. Translated, it gives CASSFTPLAGGTGELFF.

The J gene is TRBJ2-3, the V gene TRBV28, with D tentatively TRBD1 (5 bases). V lost 6 bases and J lost 3, with 16 bases in between. The CDR3 has 15 residues. In germline, CDR1 is MDHEN, CDR2 SYDVKM. The CDR3 here is CASRVPRTGTDTQYF. The CDR3 DNA follows: TGTGCCAGCAGAGTCCCCCGTACAGGTACAGATACGCAGTATTTT.

This sequence joins TRBV12-3 or TRBV12-4 and TRBJ1-1; 7 bases agree with TRBD1. The CDR3 runs to 14 residues. The V gene end was trimmed by 6 bases and the J gene end by 6 bases; junction bases not matched to a gene: 10. CDR3 in amino acids: CASSTTGSIPEAFF. The CDR3 DNA is TGTGCCAGCAGCACGACAGGGTCGATACCTGAAGCTTTCTTT.